This T cell receptor beta chain is from a study of T cell responses to AZD1222 COVID-19 vaccine. Study findings and constraints: Spike was spanned by vaccine-associated CD4 TCRs, with dominance at 160-218 and 743-854. The number of AZD1222 recipients seropositive at baseline was only 6 or 7. The study reported that nearly half of spike-specific TCRs target unmutated variant regions.

Regarding this clone: Its cognate antigen is unknown.

Clones were read by immunoSEQ multiplex PCR, and TCRdb kept only the in-frame ones, dropping some. The data hold about 130,000 clones, with about 91% observed a single time. The sample here was peripheral blood, taken on day 0 of AZD1222 vaccination. The sequence derives from an adult in good health.

The CDR3 reads CASSTTSPNTEAFF. As DNA, the CDR3 is TGTGCCAGTAGTACGACAAGTCCGAACACTGAAGCTTTCTTT. The J gene is TRBJ1-1, the V gene TRBV19; D ambiguous. The CDR3 covers 14 residues. Germline assignment: CDR1 LNHDA and CDR2 SQIVND (reference sequence). V shed 4 bases and J shed 1 base, with 10 bases lying between them.